This T cell receptor (beta chain) was profiled in a study of cytomegalovirus exposure and HLA in healthy donors. Study outcomes and limitations: According to a subsequent analysis, TCR clusters identified in the first cohort showed a tendency to co-occur across the approximately 130 validation repertoires. There were three CMV-associated chains whose specificity for CMV antigens was confirmed in vitro. A list of approximately 160 TCR beta chains associated with cytomegalovirus was given.

About this clone: Its antigen is not known.

The donors were part of the validation cohort, which consisted of over a hundred subjects and was separate from the first cohort of about 720 subjects. The assay was immunoSEQ multiplex PCR, and TCRdb's table has in-frame clones only and misses some. The sample has roughly 70,000 clones; about 85% are singletons. Per germline, CDR1 LNHDA and CDR2 SQIVND (reference sequence). V was clipped by 5 bases and J by 0 bases; unmatched bases: 6. This CDR3 comprises 15 residues. This TCR was sampled from a man between 25 and 39 years old in good health and CMV-seronegative. Sequencing was performed on PBMCs. The rearrangement joins TRBV19 to TRBJ1-2; 7 bases fit TRBD1. The chain's CDR3 is CASSDYRGPNYGYTF. The DNA of the CDR3 is TGTGCCAGTAGTGACTACAGGGGTCCTAACTATGGCTACACCTTC.